This T cell receptor (beta chain) comes out of a study of cytomegalovirus exposure and HLA in healthy donors. General study results and limits: The finding came from a later analysis; first-cohort TCR clusters tended to co-occur in the approximately 120 validation repertoires. Generally TCR sequences proved uncommon, though certain public TCRs appeared in numerous donors.

Clones were read by immunoSEQ multiplex PCR, and TCRdb kept only the in-frame ones, dropping some. The repertoire holds 100,000 to 150,000 clones, roughly 89% seen once, with around 1.1% in the top ten. Concerning this clone: Its antigen is unknown.

The germline CDR1 and CDR2 sequences are SGHDT and YYEEEE. The CDR3 sequence is 13 residues long. V was cut by 5 bases and J by 6 bases, with 14 bases left in between. The gene calls are TRBV5-6 and TRBJ1-2, with a possible D match to TRBD1 (6 bases). This sequence was found in a young woman in good health and CMV-seronegative. Source material: PBMCs. CDR3 DNA: TGTGCCAGCAGTATCCGGGACAACGATGGCTACACCTTC. Its protein is CASSIRDNDGYTF. Full variable domain (missing parts from reference TRBV5-6 and TRBJ1-2): DAGVTQSPTHLIKTRGQQVTLRCSPKSGHDTVSWYQQALGQGPQFIFQYYEEEERQRGNFPDRFSGHQFPNYSSELNVNALLLGDSALYLCASSIRDNDGYTFGSGTRLTVV.